Given below is one TCR beta chain in context. The data belong to a study of control samples from healthy donors and cancer patients. The CDR3 consists of 17 residues. With 3 bases removed from V and 5 bases from J, the gap between germline ends came to 20 bases. Germline CDR1 reads LNHDA; CDR2 reads SQIVND (reference sequence). The method was immunoSEQ multiplex PCR; TCRdb's version includes in-frame clones alone and lacks a portion of them. The repertoire holds 100,000 to 150,000 clones, with about nine tenths as singletons. V gene TRBV19 combines with J gene TRBJ1-5, with D maybe TRBD1 (5 bases). Sequenced material: blood. The origin of this receptor is a man aged 35-49 years in good health. CDR3: CASSIKVGGFEDQPQHF. The CDR3 DNA reads TGTGCCAGTAGTATTAAGGTCGGGGGGTTTGAAGATCAGCCCCAGCATTTT. Filled out from reference TRBV19 and TRBJ1-5, the complete variable domain reads DGGITQSPKYLFRKEGQNVTLSCEQNLNHDAMYWYRQDPGQGLRLIYYSQIVNDFQKGDIAEGYSVSREKKESFPLTVTSAQKNPTAFYLCASSIKVGGFEDQPQHFGDGTRLSIL.